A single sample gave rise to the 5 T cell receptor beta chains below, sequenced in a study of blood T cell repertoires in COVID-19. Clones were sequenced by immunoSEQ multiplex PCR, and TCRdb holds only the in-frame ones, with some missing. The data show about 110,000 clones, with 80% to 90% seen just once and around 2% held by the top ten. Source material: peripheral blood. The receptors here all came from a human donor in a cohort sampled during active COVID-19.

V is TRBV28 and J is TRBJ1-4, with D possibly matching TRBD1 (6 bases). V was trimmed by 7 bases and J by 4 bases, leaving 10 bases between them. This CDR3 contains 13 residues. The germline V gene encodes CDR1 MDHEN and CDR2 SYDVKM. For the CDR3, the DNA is TGTGCCAGCATCGGACAGCTTAATGAAAAACTGTTTTTT. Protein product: CASIGQLNEKLFF.

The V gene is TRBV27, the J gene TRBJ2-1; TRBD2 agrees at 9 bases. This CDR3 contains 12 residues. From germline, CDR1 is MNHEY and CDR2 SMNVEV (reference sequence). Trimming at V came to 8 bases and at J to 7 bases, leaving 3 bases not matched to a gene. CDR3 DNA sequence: TGTGCCAGCGGTGGACTAGCGAATGAGCAGTTCTTC. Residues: CASGGLANEQFF.

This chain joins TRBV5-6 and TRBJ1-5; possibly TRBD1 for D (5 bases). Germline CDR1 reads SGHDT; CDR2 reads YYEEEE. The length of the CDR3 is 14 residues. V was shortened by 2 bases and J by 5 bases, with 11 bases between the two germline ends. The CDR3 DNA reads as TGTGCCAGCAGCTTAATGCAGGGCGATCAGCCCCAGCATTTT. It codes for CASSLMQGDQPQHF.

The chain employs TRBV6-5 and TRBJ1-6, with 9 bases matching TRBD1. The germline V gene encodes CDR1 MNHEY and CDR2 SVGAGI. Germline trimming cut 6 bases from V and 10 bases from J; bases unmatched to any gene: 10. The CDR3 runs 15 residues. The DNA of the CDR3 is TGTGCCAGCAGGCAATCCGGGACAGGGAGATCACCCCTCCACTTT. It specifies CASRQSGTGRSPLHF.

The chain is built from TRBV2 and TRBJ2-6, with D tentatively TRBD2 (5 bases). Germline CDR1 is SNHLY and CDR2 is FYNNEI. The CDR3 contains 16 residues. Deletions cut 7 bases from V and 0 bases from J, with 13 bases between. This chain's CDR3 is CASTWSGRSGANVLTF. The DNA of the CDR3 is TGTGCCAGCACCTGGAGCGGCCGCTCTGGGGCCAACGTCCTGACTTTC.